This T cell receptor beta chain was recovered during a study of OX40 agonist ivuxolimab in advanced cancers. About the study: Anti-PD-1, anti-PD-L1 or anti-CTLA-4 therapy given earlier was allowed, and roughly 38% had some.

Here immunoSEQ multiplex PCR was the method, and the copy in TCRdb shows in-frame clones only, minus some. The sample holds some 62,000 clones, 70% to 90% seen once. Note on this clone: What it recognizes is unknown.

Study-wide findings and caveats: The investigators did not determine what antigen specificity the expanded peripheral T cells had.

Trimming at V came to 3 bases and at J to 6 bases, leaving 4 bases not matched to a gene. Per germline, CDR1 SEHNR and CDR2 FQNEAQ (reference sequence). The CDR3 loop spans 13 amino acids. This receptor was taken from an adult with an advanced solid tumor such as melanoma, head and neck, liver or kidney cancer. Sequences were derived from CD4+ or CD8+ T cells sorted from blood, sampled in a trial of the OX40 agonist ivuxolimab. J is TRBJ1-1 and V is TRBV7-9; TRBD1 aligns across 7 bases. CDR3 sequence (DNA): TGTGCCAGCAGCTTCGTACAGGGGTCTGAAGCTTTCTTT. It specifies CASSFVQGSEAFF.